These 23 T cell receptor beta chains originate from one sample sequenced in a study of T cell repertoires in cytomegalovirus infection. The antigens these receptors bind are not known. A single record per CDR3 protein comes from TCRdb applying MiXCR to the reads. The sample carries 450,000 to 600,000 distinct CDR3 sequences, 33% recorded once. The sequences come from cultured PBMCs, collected from culture after CMV antigen stimulation. The receptors come from a human donor in good health (CMV status not recorded). Some clones in this sample may be carry-over from other donors' samples.

The rearrangement uses TRBV19 and TRBJ1-5, with D tentatively TRBD1 (5 bases). V was shortened by 8 bases and J by 2 bases, with 13 bases between the two germline ends. The germline V gene encodes CDR1 LNHDA and CDR2 SQIVND (reference sequence). This CDR3 region has 14 residues. CDR3 in DNA: TGTGCCAGTGAGGGGTGGACGGGCAATCAGCCCCAGCATTTT. Translating it yields CASEGWTGNQPQHF.

The chain is built from TRBV7-2 and TRBJ2-5; tentative D call: TRBD1 (5 bases). This CDR3 is built from 15 residues. Trimming stripped 5 bases from V and 1 base from J, with 14 bases between. Germline V gene sequence: CDR1 SGHTA, CDR2 FQGNSA. The CDR3 sequence is CASSRTSGIQETQYF. The CDR3 coding sequence is TGTGCCAGCAGCCGAACCTCAGGGATCCAAGAGACCCAGTACTTC.

This clonotype was counted ten times or more. This chain joins TRBV7-8 and TRBJ2-1, with D unresolved. Germline CDR1 is SGHVS and CDR2 is FQNEAQ. Trimming pared 0 bases from V and 8 bases from J, leaving 2 bases between. The CDR3 is 11 amino acids. CDR3 sequence: CASSLAYEQFF. As DNA, the CDR3 is TGTGCCAGCAGCTTAGCTTATGAGCAGTTCTTC.

This clonotype was seen a few times. The V and J genes are TRBV19 and TRBJ1-1; the D gene is possibly TRBD1 (5 bases). The CDR3 runs 15 residues. Germline CDR1 reads LNHDA; CDR2 reads SQIVND (reference sequence). Trimming left V 0 bases short and J 2 bases short, with 10 bases between. The chain's CDR3 is CASSIDPQGNTEAFF. The CDR3, as DNA: TGTGCCAGTAGTATAGATCCCCAGGGAAACACTGAAGCTTTCTTT.

This clonotype was counted at least ten times. This chain links TRBV6-2 or TRBV6-3 with TRBJ2-1, with D possibly being TRBD2 (6 bases). CDR1 is MNHEY, CDR2 SVGEGT, per germline. Trimming removed 3 bases at V and 0 bases at J, with 27 bases between. This CDR3 comprises 21 residues. As DNA, the CDR3 is TGTGCCAGCAGTTATGACACTGGACTAAACCCATCGACAAGCTCCTACAATGAGCAGTTCTTC. This sequence encodes CASSYDTGLNPSTSSYNEQFF.

This chain uses TRBV20-1 with TRBJ1-2; no reliable D call. V lost 0 bases and J lost 4, with 12 bases in between. The CDR3 length is 14 residues. The germline gives CDR1 DFQATT, CDR2 SNEGSKA (reference sequence). CDR3 loop: CSAREEARRYGYTF. The CDR3 DNA reads TGCAGTGCTAGAGAGGAGGCCCGGCGCTATGGCTACACCTTC.

The chain joins TRBV7-2 to TRBJ1-4, with D hard to call. The CDR3 totals 13 residues. Germline V lookup: CDR1 SGHTA, CDR2 FQGNSA. Trimming took 2 bases from V and 4 from J, leaving 5 bases between them. CDR3 sequence reads: CASSLQVNEKLFF. CDR3 sequence (DNA): TGTGCCAGCAGCTTACAAGTTAATGAAAAACTGTTTTTT.

V usage is TRBV11-3 and J usage is TRBJ2-5; D is unresolved. V shed 10 bases and J shed 5 bases, with 11 bases lying between them. CDR3 size: 11 residues. Germline V gives CDR1 SGHNT, CDR2 YENEEA. Written as DNA, the CDR3 is TGTGCCACCAGGCGAGCGGAGACCCAGTACTTC. Protein product: CATRRAETQYF.

The chain joins TRBV9 to TRBJ2-7; 7 bases are a match to TRBD1. Trimming cost V 2 bases and J 0 bases; bases outside gene matches: 14. There are 18 residues in the CDR3. In germline, CDR1 is SGDLS, CDR2 YYNGEE. CDR3 nucleotides: TGTGCCAGCAGCGTCGGCAGGGGGTGTCTACAGAGCTCCTACGAGCAGTACGTC. Translating gives CASSVGRGCLQSSYEQYV.

In its sample, this clonotype was seen once. This CDR3 is CASRTGLYNEQFF. For the CDR3, the DNA is TGTGCCAGCAGGACAGGGCTCTACAATGAGCAGTTCTTC. This chain uses TRBV2 with TRBJ2-1, with 7 bases aligning to TRBD1. Germline CDR1 SNHLY, CDR2 FYNNEI. The CDR3 is made up of 13 amino acids. Trimming removed 6 bases from V and 3 bases from J; junction bases left unmatched: 2.

The chain couples TRBV19 to TRBJ1-4; perhaps TRBD1 as D (6 bases). Germline assignment: CDR1 LNHDA and CDR2 SQIVND (reference sequence). Trimming shortened V by 3 bases and J by 7 bases, and 18 bases separated the two germline ends. This CDR3 spans 16 amino acids. Written as DNA, the CDR3 is TGTGCCAGTAGTATTGGGACCGGGCAGGGGATTGAAAAACTGTTTTTT. It codes for CASSIGTGQGIEKLFF.

This clonotype was observed a handful of times. V is TRBV19 and J is TRBJ2-2; perhaps TRBD2 as D (6 bases). The CDR3 is 16 residues long. The ends were cut back, 1 base at V and 0 bases at J, with 9 bases in the middle. Germline values: CDR1 LNHDA, CDR2 SQIVND (reference sequence). The CDR3 sequence is CASSIGGGANTGELFF. CDR3 nucleotides: TGTGCCAGTAGTATAGGTGGCGGGGCGAACACCGGGGAGCTGTTTTTT.

The J gene is TRBJ2-2, the V gene TRBV7-6; D is unclear. The CDR3 is 13 residues long. Germline lookup yields CDR1 SGHVS and CDR2 FNYEAQ. V dropped 4 bases and J dropped 0 bases, with 3 bases sitting between them. The CDR3 DNA reads as TGTGCCAGCAGCTCCTCGAACACCGGGGAGCTGTTTTTT. This codes for CASSSSNTGELFF.

Ten or more counts support this clonotype. The chain couples TRBV7-8 to TRBJ2-4; 8 bases match TRBD2. V trimming: 4 bases; J trimming: 1 base; junction bases outside the gene matches: 3. The CDR3 runs 15 residues. Germline V gives CDR1 SGHVS, CDR2 FQNEAQ. In nucleotides, the CDR3 is TGTGCCAGCAGCTCCACGGGGGGGGCCAAAAACATTCAGTACTTC. This gives the protein CASSSTGGAKNIQYF.

As to this clonotype: The conserved phenylalanine or tryptophan normally closing the CDR3 is absent here, so this likely arose from a read error. This rearrangement joins TRBV28 to TRBJ1-2; D unclear. The V end lost 2 bases, the J end lost 0 bases, and 10 bases lay between the germline ends. Germline V gives CDR1 MDHEN, CDR2 SYDVKM. The CDR3 has 15 amino acids. CDR3 in DNA: TGTGCCAGCAGTTTACAAGGGAACCCTAACTATGGCTACACCTTA. Translating gives CASSLQGNPNYGYTL.

This clonotype occurred many times. V is TRBV6-1 and J is TRBJ1-2; 8 nucleotides align to TRBD1. Germline V gives CDR1 MNHNS, CDR2 SASEGT. V lost 2 bases, J lost 2 bases, and 4 bases stayed unmatched. The CDR3 has 15 residues. The CDR3 sequence: CASSESQGANYGYTF. CDR3 coding DNA: TGTGCCAGCAGTGAATCCCAGGGGGCGAACTATGGCTACACCTTC.

The rearrangement uses TRBV11-2 and TRBJ2-3, with D hard to call. This CDR3 has 15 residues. Per the germline V gene, CDR1 is SGHAT and CDR2 is FQNNGV. V lost 5 bases and J 2 bases, leaving 14 bases between the germline ends. The CDR3 sequence: CASSQFPGLTDTQYF. The CDR3 coding sequence is TGTGCCAGCAGCCAGTTTCCGGGTCTCACAGATACGCAGTATTTT.

The chain recombines TRBV5-6 with TRBJ2-3; the D gene could be TRBD1 or TRBD2 (5 bases each). V lost 4 bases and J lost 7, with 10 bases in between. The CDR3 is made up of 12 amino acids. CDR1 and CDR2 (germline): SGHDT, YYEEEE. CDR3 residues: CASSLGDYTQYF. In DNA form, the CDR3 reads TGTGCCAGCAGCCTGGGGGATTATACGCAGTATTTT. Full variable domain (rest looked up from reference TRBV5-6 and TRBJ2-3): DAGVTQSPTHLIKTRGQQVTLRCSPKSGHDTVSWYQQALGQGPQFIFQYYEEEERQRGNFPDRFSGHQFPNYSSELNVNALLLGDSALYLCASSLGDYTQYFGPGTRLTVL.

The J gene is TRBJ2-2, the V gene TRBV12-3 or TRBV12-4; 9 bases line up with TRBD1. V shed 6 bases, J shed 6 bases, and the junction held 14 bases outside the gene matches. The CDR3 has 17 amino acids. CDR3: CASSLRAGTGRPGELFF. CDR3 nucleotide sequence: TGTGCCAGCAGCCTACGGGCCGGGACAGGGAGGCCCGGGGAGCTGTTTTTT.

The rearrangement uses TRBV29-1 and TRBJ2-5; 12 bases are a match to TRBD2. The CDR3 is 15 amino acids. V lost 5 bases, J lost 1 base, and 5 bases stayed unmatched. From germline, CDR1 is SQVTM and CDR2 ANQGSEA. CDR3 in amino acids: CSVLTSGSRQETQYF. The CDR3 nucleotides are TGCAGCGTTTTGACTAGCGGGAGTCGCCAAGAGACCCAGTACTTC.

The chain combines TRBV29-1 with TRBJ2-1; 8 bases fit TRBD1. Germline V gene sequence: CDR1 SQVTM, CDR2 ANQGSEA. The J segment lost 4 bases and the V segment lost 7 bases, leaving 9 bases of the junction unmatched. The CDR3 consists of 14 residues. The CDR3: CSGTGTGVYNEQFF. The CDR3 coding sequence is TGCAGCGGAACAGGGACAGGAGTTTACAATGAGCAGTTCTTC.

The genes are TRBV4-1 and TRBJ2-4, with 12 bases matching TRBD1. The length of the CDR3 is 20 residues. Trimming removed 5 bases from V and 0 bases from J; junction bases left unmatched: 14. The germline CDR1 and CDR2 sequences are MGHRA and YSYEKL. DNA for the CDR3: TGCGCCAGCAGCAGTCTATCGGGACAGGGGGCCCATTCAGCCAAAAACATTCAGTACTTC. It is translated as CASSSLSGQGAHSAKNIQYF.

The genes are TRBV12-3 or TRBV12-4 and TRBJ1-5; D remains unclear. The CDR3 runs to 14 residues. Between the trimmed V and J ends, which lost 6 bases and 3 bases, there was a span of 12 bases. CDR3 sequence: CASSSSYANQPQHF. DNA of the CDR3: TGTGCCAGCAGCTCATCTTATGCCAATCAGCCCCAGCATTTT.